The 27 T cell receptor beta chains in this list originate from one sample, sequenced in a study of blood T cell repertoires in COVID-19. The data were produced by immunoSEQ multiplex PCR, yet TCRdb's version contains in-frame clones alone and is incomplete. The table lists about 250,000 clones, approximately 78% of them singletons. Specimen: PBMCs or T cells enriched from blood (not recorded which). These TCRs come from a man in his forties or fifties who had been exposed to COVID-19.

The chain employs TRBV6-6 and TRBJ2-7, with 8 bases lining up with TRBD1. V lost 6 bases and J lost 2; bases outside the gene matches: 9. CDR1 and CDR2 (germline): MNHNY, SVGAGI (reference sequence). This CDR3 is 15 amino acids long. The DNA for the CDR3 is TGTGCCAGCAGAGCCGCCGGGACAGGAGCCTACGAGCAGTACTTC. Translation gives CASRAAGTGAYEQYF.

V usage is TRBV10-1 and J usage is TRBJ2-7; 7 bases are shared with TRBD1. The V gene end was trimmed by 9 bases and the J gene end by 0 bases; junction bases not matched to a gene: 8. This CDR3 contains 14 residues. Germline lookup yields CDR1 WNHNN and CDR2 SYGVQD (reference sequence). CDR3 sequence reads: CASLVTGSSYEQYF. The CDR3 nucleotides are TGCGCCAGTCTGGTGACAGGGAGCTCCTACGAGCAGTACTTC.

The genes are TRBV30 and TRBJ2-6; 7 bases line up with TRBD1. Unmatched junction bases numbered 7, after V lost 7 bases and J lost 4 bases. The CDR3 loop spans 14 amino acids. From germline, CDR1 is GTSNPN and CDR2 SVGIG (reference sequence). CDR3 region: CASDRRLGANVLTF. The CDR3, as DNA: TGTGCCTCGGACAGGAGGCTCGGGGCCAACGTCCTGACTTTC.

The V and J genes are TRBV7-9 and TRBJ2-5; 10 nucleotides agree with TRBD1. With V trimmed by 5 bases and J by 5 bases, 5 bases remained unmatched. CDR1 is SEHNR and CDR2 is FQNEAQ in the germline V gene (reference sequence). The CDR3 is 14 amino acids. This CDR3 is CASSPGTGAETQYF. CDR3 bases: TGTGCCAGCAGCCCCGGGACAGGGGCCGAGACCCAGTACTTC.

This chain joins TRBV4-2 and TRBJ2-1; D gene unclear. V was shortened by 0 bases and J by 3 bases, with 9 bases between the two germline ends. This CDR3 spans 15 amino acids. Germline-derived CDR1 and CDR2 are LGHNA and YNFKEQ. CDR3 in DNA: TGTGCCAGCAGCCAAGATTGGCGGAGCTACAATGAGCAGTTCTTC. Translated: CASSQDWRSYNEQFF.

The J gene is TRBJ2-1, the V gene TRBV5-1; 14 nucleotides line up with TRBD2. Germline assignment: CDR1 SGHRS and CDR2 YFSETQ. The CDR3 runs 16 residues. Unmatched junction bases numbered 8, after V lost 4 bases and J lost 8 bases. CDR3 sequence: CASSVPGLAGVDEQFF. In DNA, the CDR3 is TGCGCCAGCAGCGTACCGGGACTAGCGGGAGTTGATGAGCAGTTCTTC.

The chain uses TRBV29-1 and TRBJ2-7; D gene unclear. Germline V gene data show CDR1 as SQVTM and CDR2 as ANQGSEA. Trimming removed 5 bases at V and 3 bases at J, with 11 bases between. The CDR3 sequence is 12 residues long. The CDR3 here is CSVSQVNYEQYF. As DNA, the CDR3 is TGCAGCGTTAGTCAGGTAAACTACGAGCAGTACTTC.

Remarks on this clone: Other DNA sequences in the sample encode the same CDR3. The chain links TRBV3-1 (or the pseudogene TRBV3-2) to TRBJ2-2; 7 positions agree with TRBD2. The V gene's germline CDR1 is LGHDT and CDR2 YNNKEL (reference sequence). V was pared by 1 base and J by 2 bases, with 4 bases of the junction left unmatched. The CDR3 runs 16 residues. The CDR3 region is CASSQGPSGNTGELFF. The CDR3 DNA follows: TGTGCCAGCAGCCAAGGTCCTAGCGGCAACACCGGGGAGCTGTTTTTT.

The rearrangement uses TRBV12-5 and TRBJ2-7; tentatively, D is TRBD1 (5 bases). Between the trimmed V and J ends, which lost 3 bases and 2 bases, there was a span of 11 bases. Germline lookup yields CDR1 LGHNT and CDR2 FRNRAP. There are 14 residues in the CDR3. As DNA, the CDR3 is TGTGCTAGTGGTTTTTCCGGCAGGGCCTACGAGCAGTACTTC. It yields the protein CASGFSGRAYEQYF.

The chain links TRBV5-8 to TRBJ2-7, with 11 bases that match TRBD2. The trim removed 4 bases at V and 2 bases at J, leaving 20 bases unmatched. This CDR3 contains 20 residues. Germline V gene lookup returns CDR1 SGHTS and CDR2 YDEGEE. For the CDR3, the DNA is TGTGCCAGCAGCCCCCCACGCTACTCGTCCCTACTAGCGGGAGCCTACGAGCAGTACTTC. It specifies CASSPPRYSSLLAGAYEQYF.

This CDR3 reads CAISGEGAEAFF. In DNA, the CDR3 is TGTGCCATCAGTGGGGAGGGGGCTGAAGCTTTCTTT. This chain joins TRBV10-3 and TRBJ1-1, with a possible D match to TRBD1 (6 bases). The CDR3 consists of 12 residues. The germline CDR1 and CDR2 sequences are ENHRY and SYGVKD. The ends were cut back, 4 bases at V and 6 bases at J, with 9 bases in the middle.

The rearrangement joins TRBV19 to TRBJ2-7; perhaps TRBD2 as D (6 bases). Trimming pared 6 bases from V and 3 bases from J, leaving 15 bases between. Germline CDR1 LNHDA, CDR2 SQIVND (reference sequence). The CDR3 contains 14 residues. CDR3 protein: CASSFSGLIYEQYF. For the CDR3, the DNA is TGTGCCAGTAGCTTTTCGGGACTGATCTACGAGCAGTACTTC.

The rearrangement joins TRBV19 to TRBJ2-1; D remains unclear. This CDR3 has 14 residues. Germline V gene lookup returns CDR1 LNHDA and CDR2 SQIVND (reference sequence). The ends were cut back, 3 bases at V and 5 bases at J, with 11 bases in the middle. The CDR3 DNA reads TGTGCCAGTAGTATCCAAGAGAGCAACAATGAGCAGTTCTTC. It codes for CASSIQESNNEQFF. Combining the CDR3 with reference TRBV19 and TRBJ2-1 gives the whole variable domain DGGITQSPKYLFRKEGQNVTLSCEQNLNHDAMYWYRQDPGQGLRLIYYSQIVNDFQKGDIAEGYSVSREKKESFPLTVTSAQKNPTAFYLCASSIQESNNEQFFGPGTRLTVL.

The chain recombines TRBV10-3 with TRBJ2-2; 11 bases line up with TRBD2. After removal of 3 bases from V and 0 bases from J, the junction contained 12 bases not matched to a gene. CDR1 is ENHRY, CDR2 SYGVKD, per germline. The CDR3 runs to 20 residues. The CDR3 here is CAISDELGTSGVTNTGELFF. In nucleotides, the CDR3 is TGTGCCATCAGTGACGAGTTAGGGACTAGCGGTGTGACGAACACCGGGGAGCTGTTTTTT.

V is TRBV24-1 and J is TRBJ2-3; TRBD1 matches 7 bases. Trimming cost V 3 bases and J 6 bases; bases outside gene matches: 2. The germline V gene has CDR1 KGHDR and CDR2 SFDVKD. This CDR3 has 13 residues. DNA of the CDR3: TGTGCCACCAGTGATCCGGACAGGGATACGCAGTATTTT. Its protein is CATSDPDRDTQYF.

The chain links TRBV28 to TRBJ1-2, with D tentatively TRBD1 (5 bases). The length of the CDR3 is 16 residues. CDR1 and CDR2 (germline): MDHEN, SYDVKM. Trimming removed 4 bases at V and 4 bases at J, with 19 bases between. CDR3 sequence reads: CASSSGPGNGIYGYTF. CDR3 nucleotides: TGTGCCAGCAGTTCCGGGCCAGGGAATGGGATCTATGGCTACACCTTC.

V is TRBV7-9 and J is TRBJ2-3, with 7 nucleotides matching TRBD2. Trimming at V came to 1 base and at J to 6 bases, leaving 4 bases not matched to a gene. CDR1 and CDR2 (germline): SEHNR, FQNEAQ (reference sequence). There are 14 residues in the CDR3. CDR3 protein: CASSLGQGGDTQYF. The DNA for the CDR3 is TGTGCCAGCAGCTTAGGTCAGGGAGGGGATACGCAGTATTTT.

This chain connects TRBV3-1 (or the pseudogene TRBV3-2) to TRBJ2-6, with 10 bases that match TRBD1. Trimming removed 4 bases from V and 1 base from J; junction bases left unmatched: 10. The CDR3 has 19 residues. CDR1 is LGHDT, CDR2 YNNKEL, per germline (reference sequence). The CDR3 DNA sequence: TGTGCCAGCAGCCCGTTTGACAGGGGGCATGTATCTGGGGCCAACGTCCTGACTTTC. Protein product: CASSPFDRGHVSGANVLTF.

The chain couples TRBV11-2 to TRBJ2-7; 8 bases align to TRBD1. CDR3 length: 14 amino acids. Germline CDR1 reads SGHAT; CDR2 reads FQNNGV. With V trimmed by 5 bases and J by 0 bases, 3 bases remained unmatched. The CDR3 DNA reads TGTGCCAGCAGCGCCGGGACAGGCTCCTACGAGCAGTACTTC. It translates to CASSAGTGSYEQYF.

This chain uses TRBV19 with TRBJ2-2; TRBD2 matches at 7 bases. The CDR3 spans 15 residues. The V gene end was trimmed by 10 bases and the J gene end by 7 bases; junction bases not matched to a gene: 15. The germline V gene encodes CDR1 LNHDA and CDR2 SQIVND (reference sequence). This CDR3 reads CATQARTSWNGELFF. The CDR3 DNA reads as TGTGCCACCCAAGCAAGGACTAGTTGGAACGGGGAGCTGTTTTTT. The full variable domain, in which reference TRBV19 and TRBJ2-2 provide the parts outside the CDR3, is DGGITQSPKYLFRKEGQNVTLSCEQNLNHDAMYWYRQDPGQGLRLIYYSQIVNDFQKGDIAEGYSVSREKKESFPLTVTSAQKNPTAFYLCATQARTSWNGELFFGEGSRLTVL.

The genes are TRBV19 and TRBJ2-7; the match to TRBD2 covers 9 bases. V trimming: 5 bases; J trimming: 6 bases; junction bases outside the gene matches: 5. The V gene's germline CDR1 is LNHDA and CDR2 SQIVND (reference sequence). This CDR3 has 13 residues. The CDR3 DNA follows: TGTGCCAGTAGTCAAGGACTAGCGAGCGAGCAGTACTTC. It yields the protein CASSQGLASEQYF. The full variable domain, completed using reference TRBV19 and TRBJ2-7, is DGGITQSPKYLFRKEGQNVTLSCEQNLNHDAMYWYRQDPGQGLRLIYYSQIVNDFQKGDIAEGYSVSREKKESFPLTVTSAQKNPTAFYLCASSQGLASEQYFGPGTRLTVT.

This clone was picked up one time. The V and J genes are TRBV29-1 and TRBJ2-6, with D unresolved. Per the germline V gene, CDR1 is SQVTM and CDR2 is ANQGSEA. The CDR3 is made up of 16 amino acids. V was shortened by 4 bases and J by 0 bases, with 13 bases between the two germline ends. The CDR3 nucleotides are TGCAGCGTTGCCGGTAATGAGTACTCTGGGGCCAACGTCCTGACTTTC. Protein product: CSVAGNEYSGANVLTF.

The chain combines TRBV19 with TRBJ2-3, with a tentative D call TRBD1 (7 bases). Germline loops: CDR1 LNHDA, CDR2 SQIVND (reference sequence). The ends were cut back, 3 bases at V and 6 bases at J, with 22 bases in the middle. CDR3 length: 17 residues. The CDR3 protein is CASSMQTGLYAGDTQYF. The CDR3 DNA reads as TGTGCCAGTAGTATGCAGACAGGGTTATACGCGGGGGATACGCAGTATTTT.

J is TRBJ1-4 and V is TRBV4-1; 9 bases agree with TRBD1. The ends lost 3 bases at V and 8 bases at J; junction bases unmatched: 7. The CDR3 has 15 residues. Per germline, CDR1 MGHRA and CDR2 YSYEKL. The DNA of the CDR3 is TGCGCCAGCAGCCAGCCCGGGACAGGGCTCGAAAAACTGTTTTTT. Protein product: CASSQPGTGLEKLFF.

The chain uses TRBV5-1 and TRBJ2-3; D is perhaps TRBD2 (5 bases). The V end was cut by 5 bases, the J end by 6 bases, with 13 bases between. CDR1 SGHRS and CDR2 YFSETQ come from the germline V gene. This CDR3 region has 13 residues. The CDR3: CASSLIRGDTQYF. CDR3 DNA sequence: TGCGCCAGCAGTTTAATCCGAGGGGATACGCAGTATTTT. Using reference TRBV5-1 and TRBJ2-3 for the parts outside the CDR3, the full variable domain is KAGVTQTPRYLIKTRGQQVTLSCSPISGHRSVSWYQQTPGQGLQFLFEYFSETQRNKGNFPGRFSGRQFSNSRSEMNVSTLELGDSALYLCASSLIRGDTQYFGPGTRLTVL.

The rearrangement joins TRBV6-5 to TRBJ2-7; 11 nucleotides agree with TRBD2. Germline V lookup: CDR1 MNHEY, CDR2 SVGAGI. The CDR3 totals 13 residues. Trimming removed 10 bases from V and 5 bases from J; junction bases left unmatched: 7. The CDR3 reads CATDSGRADEQYF. Here the CDR3 DNA reads TGTGCCACCGATAGCGGGAGGGCCGACGAGCAGTACTTC.

This chain connects TRBV24-1 to TRBJ2-2; TRBD1 is a possible D gene (5 bases). There are 16 residues in the CDR3. The ends were cut back, 0 bases at V and 0 bases at J, with 7 bases in the middle. Germline CDR1 KGHDR, CDR2 SFDVKD. The CDR3 is CATSDLMGPNTGELFF. DNA of the CDR3: TGTGCCACCAGTGATTTGATGGGGCCGAACACCGGGGAGCTGTTTTTT.